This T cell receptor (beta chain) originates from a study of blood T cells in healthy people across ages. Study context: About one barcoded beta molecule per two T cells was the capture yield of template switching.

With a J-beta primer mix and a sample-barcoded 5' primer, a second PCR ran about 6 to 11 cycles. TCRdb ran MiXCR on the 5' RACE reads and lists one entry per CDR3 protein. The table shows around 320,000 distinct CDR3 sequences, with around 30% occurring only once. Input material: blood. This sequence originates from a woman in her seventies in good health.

This CDR3 reads CSAPITGTTEAFF. DNA for the CDR3: TGCAGTGCACCAATCACAGGGACCACTGAAGCTTTCTTT. The chain combines TRBV20-1 with TRBJ1-1; TRBD1 is a possible D gene (6 bases). The V end was cut by 6 bases, the J end by 4 bases, with 15 bases between. This CDR3 has 13 residues. Germline V lookup: CDR1 DFQATT, CDR2 SNEGSKA (reference sequence).